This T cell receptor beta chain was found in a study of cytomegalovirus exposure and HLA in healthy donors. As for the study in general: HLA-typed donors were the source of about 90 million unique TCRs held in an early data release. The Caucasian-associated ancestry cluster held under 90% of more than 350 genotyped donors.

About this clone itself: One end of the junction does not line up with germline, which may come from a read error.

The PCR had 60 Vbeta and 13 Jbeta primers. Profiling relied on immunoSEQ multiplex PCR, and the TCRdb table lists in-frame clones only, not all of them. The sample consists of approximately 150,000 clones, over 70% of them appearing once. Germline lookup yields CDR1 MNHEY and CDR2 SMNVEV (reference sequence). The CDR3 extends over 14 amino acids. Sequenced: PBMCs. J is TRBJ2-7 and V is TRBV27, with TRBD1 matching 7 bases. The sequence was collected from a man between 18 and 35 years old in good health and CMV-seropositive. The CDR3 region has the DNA TGTGCCAGCAGTCCATCCGGGACAGACTACGCGCAGTACTTC. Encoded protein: CASSPSGTDYAQYF.